This TCR beta chain was obtained from a study of CD8 T cells in ankylosing spondylitis. Points from the study as a whole: From matched ankylosing spondylitis synovial fluid, disease-linked clones were reportedly recovered at significantly enriched levels. Apparently characteristic of ankylosing spondylitis blood was a TCR beta motif (eight highly homologous variants).

This CDR3 region has 17 residues. CDR1 and CDR2 from the germline V gene are SNHLY and FYNNEI. The V end was cut by 6 bases, the J end by 1 base, with 21 bases between. This clonotype has more than one count but fewer than ten. Its specificity is not known. From the 5' RACE reads, TCRdb called clonotypes with MiXCR, one entry per CDR3 protein. The repertoire holds hundreds of thousands of distinct CDR3 sequences, with about a sixth as singletons. Material for sequencing was blood, either unsorted or a sorted T cell fraction (not recorded which). The chain couples TRBV2 to TRBJ1-1; D is ambiguous. The TCR originated in a male donor with ankylosing spondylitis. The CDR3 is CASSFTEVRMGNTEAFF. The CDR3 DNA reads as TGTGCCAGCAGCTTTACCGAGGTCCGTATGGGGAACACTGAAGCTTTCTTT.